This TCR beta chain comes out of a study of CD4 T cell repertoires in COVID-19. At the level of the study: After 10 days of IL-2 expansion, CFSE-low cells were relabeled and restimulated with other coronavirus spikes.

Notes on the study in general: Several top expanded SARS-CoV-2-reactive clonotypes were shared by two or three memory subsets. Between about 7 and 28% of SARS-CoV-2 clonotypes also appeared in SARS-CoV and/or HKU1 spike cultures.

Sequencing was done directly on freshly isolated, uncultured memory T cells. A note on this clone: Its target is not known.

Generated by immunoSEQ multiplex PCR, the TCRdb table keeps only in-frame clones and is missing some. The sample has tens of thousands of clones, more than 75% seen once; the top ten hold approximately 0.6%. The source of this sequence is a human donor who had COVID-19. The input for sequencing was central memory CD4+ T cells from blood, taken before the COVID-19 pandemic.

The CDR3 nucleotides are TGTGCCAGCAGTCCCTTGGGGCAAAACACCGGGGAGCTGTTTTTT. Translated, it gives CASSPLGQNTGELFF. This chain links TRBV27 with TRBJ2-2; TRBD1 might be the D (5 bases). The germline V gene encodes CDR1 MNHEY and CDR2 SMNVEV (reference sequence). There are 15 residues in the CDR3. Deletions cut 5 bases from V and 2 bases from J, with 12 bases between.